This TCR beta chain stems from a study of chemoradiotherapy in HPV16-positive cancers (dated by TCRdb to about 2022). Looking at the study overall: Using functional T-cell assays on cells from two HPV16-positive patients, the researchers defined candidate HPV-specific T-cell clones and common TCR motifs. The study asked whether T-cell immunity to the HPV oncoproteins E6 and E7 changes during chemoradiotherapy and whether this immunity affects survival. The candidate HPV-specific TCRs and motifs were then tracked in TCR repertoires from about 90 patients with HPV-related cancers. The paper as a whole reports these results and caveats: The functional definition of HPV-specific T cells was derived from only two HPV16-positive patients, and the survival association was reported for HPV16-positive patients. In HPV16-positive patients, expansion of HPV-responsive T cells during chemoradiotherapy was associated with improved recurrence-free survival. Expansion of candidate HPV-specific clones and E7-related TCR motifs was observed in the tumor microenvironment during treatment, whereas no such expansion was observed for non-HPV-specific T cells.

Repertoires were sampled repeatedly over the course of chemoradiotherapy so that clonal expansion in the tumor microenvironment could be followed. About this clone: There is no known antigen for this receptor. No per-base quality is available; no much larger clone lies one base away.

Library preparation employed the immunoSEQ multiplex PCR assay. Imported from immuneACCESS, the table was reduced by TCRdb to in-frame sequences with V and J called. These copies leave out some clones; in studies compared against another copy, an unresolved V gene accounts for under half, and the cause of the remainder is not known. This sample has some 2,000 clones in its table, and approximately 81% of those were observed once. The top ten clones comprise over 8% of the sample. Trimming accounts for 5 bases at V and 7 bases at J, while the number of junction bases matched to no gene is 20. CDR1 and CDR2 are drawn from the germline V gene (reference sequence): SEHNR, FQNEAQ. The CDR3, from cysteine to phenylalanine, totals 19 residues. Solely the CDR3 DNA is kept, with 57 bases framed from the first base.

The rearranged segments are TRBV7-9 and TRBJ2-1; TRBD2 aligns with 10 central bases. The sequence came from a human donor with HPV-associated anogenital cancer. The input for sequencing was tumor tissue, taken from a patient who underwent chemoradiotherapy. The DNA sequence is TGTGCCAGCAGCATTAGTGGCCTAGCGGGGGACCCTTTCGGGAATGAGCAGTTCTTC. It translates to CASSISGLAGDPFGNEQFF.